The entry below describes one T cell receptor (beta chain). Its target is not known. V shed 3 bases and J shed 4 bases, with 12 bases lying between them. The germline gives CDR1 LGHNA, CDR2 YSLEER. This CDR3 is 15 amino acids long. The sample is drawn from a study of T cell repertoires in cytomegalovirus infection. Study context: CMV epitopes in the study were HLA-C-restricted (recently identified) and HLA-B-restricted (well studied).

One entry per CDR3 protein, called by TCRdb with MiXCR from the reads. The sample comprises fewer than 900,000 distinct CDR3 sequences, around 29% of which are singletons, and roughly 14% rests with the top ten. The sample in question was cultured CD8+ T cells from PBMCs, obtained from culture after CMV antigen stimulation. The gene calls are TRBV4-3 and TRBJ2-2; tentative D call: TRBD2 (5 bases). This receptor was taken from a human donor in good health (CMV status not recorded). Some clones in this sample may be carry-over from other donors' samples. CDR3 residues: CASSHGKTGTGELFF. CDR3 DNA: TGCGCCAGCAGCCACGGGAAAACCGGCACCGGGGAGCTGTTTTTT.